The 20 T cell receptor beta chains below all came from one sample that was sequenced in a study of cytomegalovirus exposure and HLA in healthy donors. The study ran its PCR with 60 Vbeta and 13 Jbeta primers. TCRdb's table, derived via immunoSEQ multiplex PCR, lists solely in-frame clones and lacks some. The repertoire includes 210,000 or so clones, 70% to 85% of them detected once, and 0.2% to 0.25% sits in the top ten. The sequencing sample was made of PBMCs. Every receptor here comes from a girl aged 2-9 years in good health and CMV-seronegative.

With regard to this clone: One end of the junction varies from germline; a read error may be responsible. The J gene is TRBJ2-3, the V gene TRBV4-1; tentative D call: TRBD2 (6 bases). The CDR3 has 17 amino acids. Germline CDR1 is MGHRA and CDR2 is YSYEKL. The CDR3 sequence: CASSKEWGLAATDTQYF. The CDR3 region has the DNA TGCGCCAGCAGCAAAGAATGGGGGTTAGCGGCCACAGATACGCAGTATTTT.

V gene TRBV27 combines with J gene TRBJ2-1; 15 nucleotides match TRBD2. The germline V gene has CDR1 MNHEY and CDR2 SMNVEV (reference sequence). V shed 3 bases, J shed 8 bases, and the junction held 2 bases outside the gene matches. The CDR3 is 15 amino acids. The CDR3 here is CASSLGLAGGYEQFF. Here the CDR3 DNA reads TGTGCCAGCAGTTTGGGACTAGCGGGGGGTTATGAGCAGTTCTTC.

The rearrangement uses TRBV19 and TRBJ1-2; 10 bases are a match to TRBD1. The V gene's germline CDR1 is LNHDA and CDR2 SQIVND (reference sequence). This CDR3 region has 17 residues. Trimming took 3 bases from V and 5 from J; bases not matched to a gene: 12. The CDR3 here is CASSIRPRTGGFYGYTF. The CDR3, as DNA: TGTGCCAGTAGTATTCGACCCCGGACAGGGGGGTTTTATGGCTACACCTTC. The complete variable domain, with remaining parts taken from reference TRBV19 and TRBJ1-2, reads DGGITQSPKYLFRKEGQNVTLSCEQNLNHDAMYWYRQDPGQGLRLIYYSQIVNDFQKGDIAEGYSVSREKKESFPLTVTSAQKNPTAFYLCASSIRPRTGGFYGYTFGSGTRLTVV.

The rearrangement joins TRBV30 to TRBJ2-1; 7 nucleotides agree with TRBD2. This CDR3 region has 13 residues. The J segment lost 3 bases and the V segment lost 5 bases, leaving 4 bases of the junction unmatched. Germline V gene sequence: CDR1 GTSNPN, CDR2 SVGIG (reference sequence). The CDR3 loop reads CAWQLALYNEQFF. CDR3 coding DNA: TGTGCCTGGCAACTAGCGCTCTACAATGAGCAGTTCTTC.

The J gene is TRBJ1-3, the V gene TRBV5-1; 8 bases agree with TRBD1. Losses at the gene ends were 4 bases for V and 4 bases for J; bases not matched to a gene: 4. The CDR3 sequence is 14 residues long. Germline CDR1 is SGHRS and CDR2 is YFSETQ. The CDR3 nucleotides are TGCGCCAGCAGCGCCAGGGGGCCGGGAAACACCATATATTTT. Its translation is CASSARGPGNTIYF.

This clone was picked up one time. The chain employs TRBV6-4 and TRBJ2-1; D is uncertain. Trimming cost V 6 bases and J 4 bases, with 13 bases left between them. The germline V gene has CDR1 MRHNA and CDR2 SNTAGT. The CDR3 is 14 amino acids. The CDR3 protein is CASSRLYGYNEQFF. The CDR3, as DNA: TGTGCCAGCAGCCGTCTCTACGGTTACAATGAGCAGTTCTTC.

The rearrangement uses TRBV4-2 and TRBJ2-2, with 7 bases identical to TRBD1. Germline V gene lookup returns CDR1 LGHNA and CDR2 YNFKEQ. The CDR3 loop spans 15 amino acids. V lost 5 bases and J lost 0; bases outside the gene matches: 3. The CDR3 DNA follows: TGTGCCAGCAGCTTCCAGGGGGCGAACACCGGGGAGCTGTTTTTT. Encoded protein: CASSFQGANTGELFF.

The chain has TRBV2 and TRBJ2-1; 9 nucleotides match TRBD1. Germline CDR1 SNHLY, CDR2 FYNNEI. V lost 6 bases to trimming and J lost 9 bases; unmatched junction nucleotides: 9. The CDR3 extends over 14 amino acids. CDR3 residues: CASRKDRGPSEQFF. The DNA for the CDR3 is TGTGCCAGCAGGAAGGACAGGGGTCCGTCTGAGCAGTTCTTC.

The chain carries TRBV27 and TRBJ1-5; D ambiguous. The CDR3 runs 14 residues. Between the trimmed V and J ends, which lost 6 bases and 2 bases, there was a span of 11 bases. CDR1 and CDR2 from the germline V gene are MNHEY and SMNVEV (reference sequence). CDR3 in amino acids: CASRAWEGNQPQHF. In nucleotides, the CDR3 is TGTGCCAGCAGGGCTTGGGAGGGCAATCAGCCCCAGCATTTT.

The chain recombines TRBV12-5 with TRBJ2-1; 7 bases are a match to TRBD2. CDR1 and CDR2 from the germline V gene are LGHNT and FRNRAP. The CDR3 totals 16 residues. V shed 5 bases and J 0 bases; nucleotides not matched to a gene: 7. CDR3: CASGQPLANSYNEQFF. CDR3 DNA sequence: TGTGCTAGTGGTCAGCCACTAGCGAACTCCTACAATGAGCAGTTCTTC.

The chain is built from TRBV5-6 and TRBJ2-5; D is possibly TRBD1 (6 bases). CDR1 is SGHDT, CDR2 YYEEEE, per germline. Trimming shortened V by 4 bases and J by 2 bases, and 15 bases separated the two germline ends. The CDR3 has 15 residues. CDR3 coding DNA: TGTGCCAGCAGCCCGGCAGGGCAGGGGCAAGAGACCCAGTACTTC. This translates into CASSPAGQGQETQYF.

This clone was seen a handful of times. V usage is TRBV30 and J usage is TRBJ1-2; D remains ambiguous. CDR3 length equals 13 residues. V was shortened by 8 bases and J by 8 bases, with 21 bases between the two germline ends. CDR1 is GTSNPN, CDR2 SVGIG, per germline (reference sequence). The CDR3 spells CAHRNSGRRGYTF. DNA of the CDR3: TGTGCCCACCGGAATTCCGGGAGGCGAGGCTACACCTTC.

The J gene is TRBJ2-7, the V gene TRBV7-9; D might be TRBD1 (6 bases). The V gene's germline CDR1 is SEHNR and CDR2 FQNEAQ (reference sequence). The V end lost 4 bases, the J end lost 3 bases, and 13 bases lay between the germline ends. This CDR3 region has 14 residues. DNA of the CDR3: TGTGCCAGCAGCTCGACCCGGACAGACTACGAGCAGTACTTC. Amino acids: CASSSTRTDYEQYF.

The rearrangement uses TRBV6-6 and TRBJ2-5; 8 nucleotides match TRBD2. Trimming at V came to 2 bases and at J to 10 bases, leaving 3 bases not matched to a gene. Germline V CDR1 and CDR2: MNHNY, SVGAGI (reference sequence). There are 12 residues in the CDR3. The CDR3 loop is CASSYSGGNQYF. In DNA form, the CDR3 reads TGTGCCAGCAGTTACAGCGGGGGCAACCAGTACTTC.

The V call is TRBV6-1, the J call TRBJ1-5, with a possible D match to TRBD1 (5 bases). The CDR3 contains 14 residues. Trimming took off 2 bases at V and 2 bases at J, with 7 bases between the two ends. Germline V lookup: CDR1 MNHNS, CDR2 SASEGT. The chain's CDR3 is CASSEQGGNQPQHF. The CDR3 region has the DNA TGTGCCAGCAGTGAACAGGGCGGCAATCAGCCCCAGCATTTT.

This clone was observed a handful of times. This chain joins TRBV7-9 and TRBJ2-7; 9 nucleotides match TRBD2. Germline CDR1 and CDR2: SEHNR and FQNEAQ (reference sequence). The CDR3 is made up of 16 amino acids. V dropped 3 bases and J dropped 2; count of bases not matched to a gene: 8. CDR3 nucleotides: TGTGCCAGCAGCTTGGGGGTGCCTAGCGGGGCCTACGAGCAGTACTTC. Translating gives CASSLGVPSGAYEQYF.

In its sample, this clone was seen once. The chain employs TRBV6-5 and TRBJ1-1; a weak D match, TRBD1 (5 bases). The CDR3 is made up of 15 amino acids. Per germline, CDR1 MNHEY and CDR2 SVGAGI. Trimming stripped 5 bases from V and 4 bases from J, with 17 bases between. The CDR3 sequence is CASSRLGVGGTEAFF. In DNA form, the CDR3 reads TGTGCCAGCAGTCGTTTGGGGGTGGGGGGCACTGAAGCTTTCTTT.

This clone has just one count. This rearrangement joins TRBV6-5 to TRBJ2-5; weak D call: TRBD2 (5 bases). Germline values: CDR1 MNHEY, CDR2 SVGAGI. The V end was cut by 7 bases, the J end by 5 bases, with 20 bases between. The CDR3 is made up of 15 amino acids. The CDR3 sequence: CASTVPSGPMETQYF. The CDR3 region has the DNA TGTGCCAGCACCGTCCCAAGCGGCCCTATGGAGACCCAGTACTTC.

The chain couples TRBV5-1 to TRBJ2-1; perhaps TRBD2 as D (6 bases). Germline lookup yields CDR1 SGHRS and CDR2 YFSETQ. Trimming removed 4 bases from V and 1 base from J, with 12 bases in between. CDR3 size: 15 residues. CDR3 amino acids: CASSRLRGSYNEQFF. The CDR3 DNA reads TGCGCCAGCAGCCGCCTACGGGGGTCCTACAATGAGCAGTTCTTC.

The count of this clone is one. The chain carries TRBV5-1 and TRBJ2-5, with TRBD2 matching 10 bases. V lost 5 bases, J lost 4 bases, and 5 bases stayed unmatched. The CDR3 runs to 14 residues. In germline, CDR1 is SGHRS, CDR2 YFSETQ. The CDR3 region is CASRTSGSAETQYF. The DNA of the CDR3 is TGCGCCAGCAGGACTAGCGGGTCTGCAGAGACCCAGTACTTC.